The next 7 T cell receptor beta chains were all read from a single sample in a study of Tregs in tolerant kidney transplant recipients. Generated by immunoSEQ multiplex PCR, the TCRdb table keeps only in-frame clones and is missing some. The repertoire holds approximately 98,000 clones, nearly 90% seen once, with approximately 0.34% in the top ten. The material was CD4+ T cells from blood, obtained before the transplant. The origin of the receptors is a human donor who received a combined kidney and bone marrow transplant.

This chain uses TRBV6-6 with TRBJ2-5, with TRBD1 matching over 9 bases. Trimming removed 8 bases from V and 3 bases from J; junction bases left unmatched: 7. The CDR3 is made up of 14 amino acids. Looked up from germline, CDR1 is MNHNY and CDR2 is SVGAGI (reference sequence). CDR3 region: CASAGGTGKETQYF. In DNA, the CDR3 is TGTGCCAGCGCAGGGGGGACAGGGAAAGAGACCCAGTACTTC.

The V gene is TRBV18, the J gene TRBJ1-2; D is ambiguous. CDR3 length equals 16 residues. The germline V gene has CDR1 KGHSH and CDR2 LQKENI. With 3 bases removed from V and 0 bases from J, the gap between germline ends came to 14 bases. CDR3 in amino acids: CASSPGGPTSNYGYTF. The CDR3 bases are TGTGCCAGCTCACCTGGCGGCCCAACCTCTAACTATGGCTACACCTTC.

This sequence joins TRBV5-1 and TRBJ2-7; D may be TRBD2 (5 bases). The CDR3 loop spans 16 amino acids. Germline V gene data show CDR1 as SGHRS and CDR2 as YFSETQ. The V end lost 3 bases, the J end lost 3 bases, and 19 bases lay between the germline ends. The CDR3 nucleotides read TGCGCCAGCAGCTCTTTAGCGTCCCAAATTGTCTACGAGCAGTACTTC. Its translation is CASSSLASQIVYEQYF.

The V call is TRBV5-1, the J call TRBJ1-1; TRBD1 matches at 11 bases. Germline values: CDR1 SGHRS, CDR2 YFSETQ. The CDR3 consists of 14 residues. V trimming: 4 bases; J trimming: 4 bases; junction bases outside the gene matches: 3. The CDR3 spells CASSTGTGGTEAFF. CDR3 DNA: TGCGCCAGCAGCACAGGGACAGGGGGCACTGAAGCTTTCTTT.

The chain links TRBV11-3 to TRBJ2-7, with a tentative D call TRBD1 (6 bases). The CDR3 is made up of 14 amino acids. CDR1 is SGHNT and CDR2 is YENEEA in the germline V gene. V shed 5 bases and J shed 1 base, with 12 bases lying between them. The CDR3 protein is CASSPTRGSYEQYF. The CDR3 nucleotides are TGTGCCAGCAGCCCTACCAGGGGATCCTACGAGCAGTACTTC.

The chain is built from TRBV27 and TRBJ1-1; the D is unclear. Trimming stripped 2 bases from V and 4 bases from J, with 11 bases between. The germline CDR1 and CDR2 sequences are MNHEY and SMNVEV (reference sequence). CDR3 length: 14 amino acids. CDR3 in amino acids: CASSLEEGSTEAFF. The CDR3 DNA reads TGTGCCAGCAGTTTAGAGGAGGGATCCACTGAAGCTTTCTTT.

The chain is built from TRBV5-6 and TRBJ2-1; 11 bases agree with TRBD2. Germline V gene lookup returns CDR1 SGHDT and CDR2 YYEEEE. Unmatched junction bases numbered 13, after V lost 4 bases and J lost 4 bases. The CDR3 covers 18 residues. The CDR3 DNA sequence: TGTGCCAGCAGCCTTCGTCTAGCGGGAGGTATTCTATACAATGAGCAGTTCTTC. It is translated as CASSLRLAGGILYNEQFF.